This is a list of T cell receptor beta chains from one sample in a study. Produced via immunoSEQ multiplex PCR; TCRdb's table is partial and in-frame only. This repertoire shows some 48,000 clones, approximately 93% found once; its top ten account for about 10%. Sequencing used PBMCs. The source is a man aged 35 to 55 with rheumatoid arthritis. CDR3s include the opening cysteine and the closing phenylalanine or tryptophan.

>TRBJ2-5|TRBV20-1
CSASLAGDPPGTQYF
>TRBJ1-4|TRBV15
CATSRDGTGGEKLFF
>TRBJ1-5|TRBV6-5
CASSRDRINQPQHF
>TRBJ2-1|TRBV5-3
CARSLDSSYNEQFF
>TRBJ1-2|TRBV5-1
CASSGDSRGSGYTF
>TRBJ1-2|TRBV4-2
CASSQGNYGYTF
>TRBJ2-1|TRBV10-3
CAIKAERGGIYNEQFF
>TRBJ2-5|TRBV7-9
CASSLVGLRGETQYF
>TRBJ2-3|TRBV7-9
CASSARTDTQYF
>TRBJ1-1|TRBV10-1
CASSVDRDTEAFF
>TRBJ1-5|TRBV5-6
CASSLAAAVNQPQHF
>TRBJ2-3|TRBV5-4
CASSRGLAGVSRGTDTQYF
>TRBJ2-3|TRBV19
CASRIYSSTDTQYF
>TRBJ2-5|TRBV10-3
CASAGAGETQYF
>TRBJ1-6|TRBV27
CASSLNPADSPLHF
>TRBJ2-5|TRBV11-2
CASSTAGTDFGETQYF
>TRBJ1-1|TRBV15
CATSRPPGGNSFTEAFF
>TRBJ2-4|TRBV4-3
CASSQGPGTSETKNIQYF
>TRBJ2-7|TRBV27
CASSPTGGSLNYEQYF
>TRBJ1-5|TRBV19
CASSMSVRDRWGVGNQPQHF
>TRBJ2-3|TRBV9
CASSGDTSTDTQYF
>TRBJ1-2|TRBV7-8
CASSPGGQGGYGYTF
>TRBJ1-5|TRBV19
CASNSQGLSNSNQPQHF
>TRBJ2-1|TRBV11-2
CATLQGVVPWAFNNEQFF
>TRBJ1-5|TRBV24-1
CATSDHQRAQHF
>TRBJ1-2|TRBV30
CAWSGPGYGYTF
>TRBJ1-2|TRBV13
CASSLAGLTDYGYTF
>TRBJ2-5|TRBV10-3
CAISESQLGETQYF
>TRBJ1-1|TRBV7-9
CASSLDRQNTEAFF
>TRBJ2-1|TRBV5-4
CASGKGHAGDEQFF
>TRBJ2-7|TRBV24-1
CATSDSPGQGGLGEQYF
>TRBJ2-7|TRBV11-2
CASSFVLAASYEQYF
>TRBJ1-4|TRBV2
CASIQTGPTNEKLFF
>TRBJ2-1|TRBV5-4
CASSSTTTSSYNEQFF
>TRBJ1-4|TRBV29-1
CSVADRGLPNEKLFF
>TRBJ2-7|TRBV5-4
CASRSSASSYEQYF
>TRBJ2-7|TRBV5-5
CASSLSLPGQGTSYEQYF
>TRBJ2-7|TRBV11-2
CASTEREISYEQYF
>TRBJ1-2|TRBV5-1
CASSLTSLTGMRGYTF
>TRBJ1-1|TRBV11-2
CASSSDLGEAFF
>TRBJ2-2|TRBV5-4
CASSPRTTRPGELFF
>TRBJ2-7|TRBV5-8
CASSARTGGYEQYF
>TRBJ1-2|TRBV5-4
CASSLVAGSGYTF
>TRBJ1-2|TRBV4-1
CASSQDPGIGYTF
>TRBJ2-1|TRBV7-2
CASSPGQEYNEQFF